One and the same sample provided the 27 T cell receptor beta chains below, sequenced in a study of T-cell reconstitution after alpha-beta-depleted transplantation in children. TCRbeta library construction was performed incorporating unique molecular identifiers. TCRdb analysed the PCR reads with MiXCR anew, one entry per CDR3 protein. The sample lists approximately 400,000 distinct CDR3 sequences, about a tenth occurring once. This specimen consisted of PBMCs from the stem cell graft donor, obtained from the stem cell graft. The source is a human donor who donated a stem cell graft to a child with acute myeloid leukemia.

The chain links TRBV6-2 or TRBV6-3 to TRBJ2-2; D unresolved. Germline V gives CDR1 MNHEY, CDR2 SVGEGT. Trimming took 7 bases from V and 0 from J, leaving 9 bases between them. The CDR3 runs 14 residues. CDR3 bases: TGTGCCAGCATGCCAGACACGAACACCGGGGAGCTGTTTTTT. Protein: CASMPDTNTGELFF.

The chain joins TRBV7-2 to TRBJ1-3; no clear D gene. The germline gives CDR1 SGHTA, CDR2 FQGNSA. V gave up 3 bases and J gave up 6 bases, with 9 bases separating them. The CDR3 totals 13 residues. The CDR3 DNA reads as TGTGCCAGCAGCTTTGGTACAGTAAACACCATATATTTT. Amino acids: CASSFGTVNTIYF.

This clonotype occurred a few times. V usage is TRBV28 and J usage is TRBJ1-1; D unresolved. The germline V and J ends were trimmed by 10 bases and 0 bases, with 9 bases remaining between them. Germline-derived CDR1 and CDR2 are MDHEN and SYDVKM. This CDR3 spans 12 amino acids. CDR3 sequence reads: CATLGMNTEAFF. CDR3 nucleotides: TGTGCCACTCTGGGGATGAACACTGAAGCTTTCTTT.

This clonotype was recorded a few times. This chain connects TRBV27 to TRBJ2-1, with D unclear. The CDR3 is 13 amino acids. Trimming took off 1 base at V and 6 bases at J, with 7 bases between the two ends. CDR1 is MNHEY and CDR2 is SMNVEV in the germline V gene (reference sequence). The CDR3 bases are TGTGCCAGCAGTTTATGGCAGAGCAATGAGCAGTTCTTC. This encodes CASSLWQSNEQFF.

This clonotype showed up just a few times. The chain carries TRBV7-2 and TRBJ1-5; no definite D call. The V gene's germline CDR1 is SGHTA and CDR2 FQGNSA. Trimming took off 1 base at V and 2 bases at J, with 9 bases between the two ends. The CDR3 runs 15 residues. DNA of the CDR3: TGTGCCAGCAGCTTAGGGCGGCTGGGCAATCAGCCCCAGCATTTT. Protein product: CASSLGRLGNQPQHF.

This chain's CDR3 is CASSLRESQETQYF. The CDR3 coding sequence is TGTGCCAGCAGCTTACGGGAGAGCCAAGAGACCCAGTACTTC. This chain links TRBV11-2 with TRBJ2-5; perhaps TRBD2 as D (6 bases). Germline CDR1 and CDR2: SGHAT and FQNNGV. Trimming removed 2 bases at V and 1 base at J, with 8 bases between. This CDR3 comprises 14 residues.

The chain couples TRBV20-1 to TRBJ2-1; 11 bases agree with TRBD2. This CDR3 has 14 amino acids. Germline values: CDR1 DFQATT, CDR2 SNEGSKA (reference sequence). Trimming removed 6 bases from V and 9 bases from J; junction bases left unmatched: 10. The CDR3 sequence: CSAPIAGGRSEQFF. The CDR3 bases are TGCAGTGCGCCTATAGCGGGGGGGCGAAGTGAGCAGTTCTTC.

This clonotype has just a few counts. The rearrangement joins TRBV10-3 to TRBJ2-3; 7 bases match TRBD1. Trimming took 4 bases from V and 4 from J; bases not matched to a gene: 11. The germline V gene encodes CDR1 ENHRY and CDR2 SYGVKD. The CDR3 has 16 amino acids. The CDR3 nucleotides read TGTGCCATCAGTGTGATGCTCCTGGACAGGCCAGATACGCAGTATTTT. This encodes CAISVMLLDRPDTQYF.

This clonotype came up a few times. The V gene is TRBV29-1, the J gene TRBJ2-7, with D unclear. The ends were cut back, 7 bases at V and 0 bases at J, with 10 bases in the middle. Per germline, CDR1 SQVTM and CDR2 ANQGSEA. CDR3 length: 12 amino acids. The CDR3 loop is CSAGTSSYEQYF. The CDR3 DNA reads TGCAGCGCTGGCACGAGCTCCTACGAGCAGTACTTC.

V usage is TRBV5-1 and J usage is TRBJ2-5; 8 positions match TRBD1. The CDR3 is 15 amino acids. Trimming at V came to 5 bases and at J to 5 bases, leaving 11 bases not matched to a gene. Germline values: CDR1 SGHRS, CDR2 YFSETQ. This CDR3 reads CASSLWTGRSETQYF. The CDR3 DNA sequence: TGCGCCAGCAGTCTGTGGACAGGGAGGTCGGAGACCCAGTACTTC.

This clonotype came up many times. The genes are TRBV5-1 and TRBJ1-1; no firm D call. Trimming cost V 4 bases and J 4 bases, with 11 bases left between them. The CDR3 covers 13 residues. Germline V gene lookup returns CDR1 SGHRS and CDR2 YFSETQ. The CDR3 DNA reads as TGCGCCAGCAGCCTCCCGAGAGGCACTGAAGCTTTCTTT. It translates to CASSLPRGTEAFF.

This clonotype was found once. CDR3 residues: CASSISGTGYQPQHF. The CDR3 region has the DNA TGTGCCAGCAGCATCTCCGGGACAGGGTATCAGCCCCAGCATTTT. This sequence joins TRBV11-2 and TRBJ1-5; 9 bases line up with TRBD1. Germline V gene lookup returns CDR1 SGHAT and CDR2 FQNNGV. V dropped 5 bases and J dropped 5; count of bases not matched to a gene: 7. The CDR3 length is 15 residues.

This chain uses TRBV4-1 with TRBJ1-2; maybe TRBD1 (6 bases). V lost 4 bases to trimming and J lost 6 bases, with 27 bases between them. Looked up from germline, CDR1 is MGHRA and CDR2 is YSYEKL. This CDR3 region has 18 residues. CDR3 residues: CASSPVGWGRINRDGYTF. DNA for the CDR3: TGCGCCAGCAGCCCAGTCGGATGGGGGCGGATAAATCGAGATGGCTACACCTTC.

This rearrangement joins TRBV15 to TRBJ2-5; tentatively, D is TRBD2 (5 bases). Germline CDR1 LNHNV, CDR2 YYDKDF (reference sequence). V was cut by 3 bases and J by 2 bases, with 7 bases left in between. This CDR3 has 13 residues. The CDR3 region has the DNA TGTGCCACCAGCAGGCGACTACAAGAGACCCAGTACTTC. Its protein is CATSRRLQETQYF.

The rearrangement links TRBV12-3 or TRBV12-4 to TRBJ2-7; TRBD2 might be the D (7 bases). CDR3 size: 16 residues. The V end lost 6 bases, the J end lost 3 bases, and 21 bases lay between the germline ends. CDR3 nucleotides: TGTGCCAGCAGAACCGCCGAAGGGGGGGACTTCTACGAGCAGTACTTC. Protein sequence: CASRTAEGGDFYEQYF.

A few counts support this clonotype. V and J are TRBV5-5 and TRBJ1-6; the D is unclear. The CDR3 spans 12 residues. Germline CDR1 and CDR2: SGHKS and YYEKEE (reference sequence). The V end was cut by 5 bases, the J end by 8 bases, with 8 bases between. CDR3 region: CASREEHSPLHF. Written as DNA, the CDR3 is TGTGCCAGCAGAGAGGAGCATTCACCCCTCCACTTT.

This clonotype appeared many times. The rearrangement uses TRBV29-1 and TRBJ1-1; D gene ambiguous. The germline V gene encodes CDR1 SQVTM and CDR2 ANQGSEA. This CDR3 contains 13 residues. With 3 bases removed from V and 1 base from J, the gap between germline ends came to 9 bases. This CDR3 reads CSVDGHKNTEAFF. The CDR3 bases are TGCAGCGTTGACGGGCACAAGAACACTGAAGCTTTCTTT.

This clonotype was recorded at least ten times. This chain connects TRBV12-3 or TRBV12-4 to TRBJ2-3; the D is unclear. Trimming removed 6 bases from V and 3 bases from J, with 16 bases in between. There are 15 residues in the CDR3. The CDR3 spells CASSRNSQRTDTQYF. CDR3 nucleotides: TGTGCCAGCAGCCGTAACAGCCAAAGGACAGATACGCAGTATTTT.

The sample holds many counts of this clonotype. V and J are TRBV29-1 and TRBJ1-4; weak D call: TRBD1 (6 bases). CDR1 is SQVTM and CDR2 is ANQGSEA in the germline V gene. CDR3 size: 12 residues. Trimming cost V 4 bases and J 4 bases, with 7 bases left between them. CDR3 bases: TGCAGCGTTGCGGACAGTAATGAAAAACTGTTTTTT. Protein: CSVADSNEKLFF.

The V gene is TRBV29-1, the J gene TRBJ2-7, with a weak D call TRBD2 (6 bases). The germline gives CDR1 SQVTM, CDR2 ANQGSEA. V lost 6 bases and J lost 3, with 18 bases in between. The CDR3 sequence is 14 residues long. The CDR3 loop is CSVVLPRGSYEQYF. The DNA of the CDR3 is TGCAGCGTGGTCCTCCCCCGGGGGAGCTACGAGCAGTACTTC.

This clonotype was seen only a few times. This chain uses TRBV3-1 with TRBJ2-7, with D perhaps TRBD1 (6 bases). Germline CDR1 reads LGHDT; CDR2 reads YNNKEL (reference sequence). CDR3 length: 14 residues. Between the trimmed V and J ends, which lost 6 bases and 0 bases, there was a span of 12 bases. In nucleotides, the CDR3 is TGTGCCAGCAGTTTTGCAGGGGCCTCCTACGAGCAGTACTTC. Residues: CASSFAGASYEQYF.

V gene TRBV10-3 combines with J gene TRBJ1-5, with TRBD1 matching 7 bases. Unmatched junction bases numbered 4, after V lost 11 bases and J lost 0 bases. Germline CDR1 and CDR2: ENHRY and SYGVKD. The CDR3 runs to 13 residues. CDR3: CASQGDSNQPQHF. The CDR3 bases are TGTGCCTCCCAGGGGGATAGCAATCAGCCCCAGCATTTT.

This clonotype was detected a few times. The chain links TRBV7-2 to TRBJ2-3, with unresolved D. The CDR3 runs 14 residues. Trimming pared 3 bases from V and 0 bases from J, leaving 7 bases between. Germline values: CDR1 SGHTA, CDR2 FQGNSA. The CDR3 sequence: CASSFFISTDTQYF. In DNA, the CDR3 is TGTGCCAGCAGCTTTTTTATCAGCACAGATACGCAGTATTTT. The entire variable domain, with the rest obtained from reference TRBV7-2 and TRBJ2-3, is as follows: GAGVSQSPSNKVTEKGKDVELRCDPISGHTALYWYRQSLGQGLEFLIYFQGNSAPDKSGLPSDRFSAERTGGSVSTLTIQRTQQEDSAVYLCASSFFISTDTQYFGPGTRLTVL.

About this clonotype: Relative to the germline gene, one junction end is altered; a read error may explain this. This chain connects TRBV5-5 to TRBJ2-5; D remains ambiguous. Germline CDR1 reads SGHKS; CDR2 reads YYEKEE (reference sequence). CDR3 size: 14 residues. This CDR3 is CASSLVTVQVTQYF. In nucleotides, the CDR3 is TGTGCCAGCAGCTTGGTGACGGTTCAAGTGACCCAGTACTTC.

This clonotype was seen a handful of times. CDR3 nucleotides: TGCAGTGCCACCGAGGGTACCACCAGCAATCAGCCCCAGCATTTT. It translates to CSATEGTTSNQPQHF. V and J are TRBV20-1 and TRBJ1-5; no clear D. Germline CDR1 DFQATT, CDR2 SNEGSKA (reference sequence). Between the trimmed V and J ends, which lost 6 bases and 1 base, there was a span of 16 bases. This CDR3 has 15 residues.

The chain uses TRBV20-1 and TRBJ2-3; perhaps TRBD2 as D (5 bases). Germline loops: CDR1 DFQATT, CDR2 SNEGSKA (reference sequence). The CDR3 consists of 13 residues. Trimming removed 7 bases from V and 3 bases from J, with 14 bases in between. CDR3 in amino acids: CSVTGLGTDTQYF. In DNA, the CDR3 is TGCAGTGTAACGGGATTGGGGACAGATACGCAGTATTTT.

The chain uses TRBV6-5 and TRBJ1-5; 7 bases line up with TRBD1. Germline lookup yields CDR1 MNHEY and CDR2 SVGAGI. The CDR3 is 12 amino acids. The V gene end was trimmed by 6 bases and the J gene end by 11 bases; junction bases not matched to a gene: 7. CDR3 DNA: TGTGCCAGCAGCCAGCCAGGGGGAGCCCAGCATTTT. Translated: CASSQPGGAQHF.